One and the same sample provided the 18 T cell receptor beta chains below, sequenced in a study of T cell responses to AZD1222 COVID-19 vaccine (dated by TCRdb to the early 2020s). The sample's time point label is to be understood as: baseline before first vaccination. The library was made by the immunoSEQ multiplex PCR assay. TCRdb took this table from immuneACCESS and kept in-frame rearrangements with V and J called. Such tables lack part of the clones; where checked against another copy, unresolved V genes explain under half of the gap, and the rest is unexplained. Recorded for this sample are roughly 130,000 clones; about 90% of them occurred a single time. Under 9.5% of the sample is in the top ten clones. The specimen was peripheral blood, collected on day 0 of AZD1222 vaccination. The receptors shown here come from an adult in good health.

The rearrangement joins TRBV11-2 to TRBJ1-2, with 7 bases lining up with TRBD1. V shed 4 bases and J 0 bases; nucleotides not matched to a gene: 8. This CDR3 contains 16 residues. CDR1 SGHAT and CDR2 FQNNGV come from the germline V gene. CDR3 region: CASSSTGTEANYGYTF. For the CDR3, the DNA is TGTGCCAGCAGCTCCACCGGGACAGAAGCTAACTATGGCTACACCTTC.

The chain couples TRBV28 to TRBJ1-2; D is perhaps TRBD1 (5 bases). CDR1 and CDR2 (germline): MDHEN, SYDVKM. This CDR3 comprises 14 residues. V lost 2 bases, J lost 3 bases, and 10 bases lay in between. CDR3 in DNA: TGTGCCAGCAGTTTAGTGGGACCGGACTATGGCTACACCTTC. This codes for CASSLVGPDYGYTF.

The chain recombines TRBV5-1 with TRBJ2-3, with 7 bases fitting TRBD1. The CDR3 sequence is 15 residues long. Germline assignment: CDR1 SGHRS and CDR2 YFSETQ. Trimming cost V 4 bases and J 2 bases; bases outside gene matches: 7. The CDR3 sequence is CASSPTGDLTDTQYF. CDR3 bases: TGCGCCAGCAGCCCCACAGGGGACCTCACAGATACGCAGTATTTT.

This chain connects TRBV19 to TRBJ1-2; 8 nucleotides agree with TRBD1. With V trimmed by 5 bases and J by 0 bases, 14 bases remained unmatched. This CDR3 spans 18 amino acids. CDR1 and CDR2 from the germline V gene are LNHDA and SQIVND (reference sequence). The CDR3 bases are TGTGCCAGTAGTCTCTTCGGGACAGGCCGTGCAGCTAACTATGGCTACACCTTC. Translating it yields CASSLFGTGRAANYGYTF.

This chain links TRBV28 with TRBJ2-7; D is perhaps TRBD1 or TRBD2 (5 bases each). CDR1 and CDR2 from the germline V gene are MDHEN and SYDVKM. There are 12 residues in the CDR3. V lost 10 bases to trimming and J lost 3 bases, with 13 bases between them. The CDR3 DNA reads as TGTGCCACCTGGGACCCACTCTACGAGCAGTACTTC. Protein product: CATWDPLYEQYF.

There are a few counts of this clone. The chain employs TRBV5-6 and TRBJ1-5; D is undetermined. Trimming removed 4 bases at V and 2 bases at J, with 16 bases between. Germline values: CDR1 SGHDT, CDR2 YYEEEE. CDR3 size: 16 residues. The CDR3 DNA is TGTGCCAGCAGCCAACGCTTTAAGCAGGGCAATCAGCCCCAGCATTTT. Amino acids: CASSQRFKQGNQPQHF.

CDR3 bases: TGTGCCAGTAGACCCGGCGGGGGTTTATATGGCTACACCTTC. As protein: CASRPGGGLYGYTF. The V gene is TRBV19, the J gene TRBJ1-2; D is possibly TRBD1 (5 bases). The CDR3 is made up of 14 amino acids. Trimming stripped 6 bases from V and 5 bases from J, with 16 bases between. Germline CDR1 LNHDA, CDR2 SQIVND (reference sequence).

The V and J genes are TRBV6-5 and TRBJ2-7; a possible D gene is TRBD1 (5 bases). The CDR3 spans 13 residues. Germline values: CDR1 MNHEY, CDR2 SVGAGI. Between the trimmed V and J ends, which lost 6 bases and 0 bases, there was a span of 9 bases. CDR3 protein: CASRETDSYEQYF. The CDR3 coding sequence is TGTGCCAGCAGGGAGACAGACTCCTACGAGCAGTACTTC.

This clone was counted a single time. J is TRBJ2-7 and V is TRBV5-6; D gene uncertain. CDR3 size: 12 residues. The V end was cut by 2 bases, the J end by 10 bases, with 13 bases between. CDR1 is SGHDT and CDR2 is YYEEEE in the germline V gene. CDR3 sequence: CASSLRRQYQYF. CDR3 sequence (DNA): TGTGCCAGCAGCTTAAGGCGCCAATATCAGTACTTC. Combining the CDR3 with reference TRBV5-6 and TRBJ2-7 gives the whole variable domain DAGVTQSPTHLIKTRGQQVTLRCSPKSGHDTVSWYQQALGQGPQFIFQYYEEEERQRGNFPDRFSGHQFPNYSSELNVNALLLGDSALYLCASSLRRQYQYFGPGTRLTVT.

This clone occurred once. This chain uses TRBV7-6 with TRBJ2-5; TRBD2 aligns across 9 bases. In germline, CDR1 is SGHVS, CDR2 FNYEAQ. V was clipped by 7 bases and J by 3 bases; unmatched bases: 9. The CDR3 is 15 residues long. The CDR3: CASNSASGIKETQYF. DNA for the CDR3: TGTGCCAGCAACTCGGCTAGCGGGATTAAAGAGACCCAGTACTTC.

The rearrangement links TRBV6-5 to TRBJ1-5; D is possibly TRBD1 (5 bases). The V end was cut by 6 bases, the J end by 3 bases, with 12 bases between. Germline V gives CDR1 MNHEY, CDR2 SVGAGI. The CDR3 is made up of 14 amino acids. As DNA, the CDR3 is TGTGCCAGCAGGCCGGCAGGGCACAATCAGCCCCAGCATTTT. Translated: CASRPAGHNQPQHF.

This chain links TRBV30 with TRBJ1-2; 11 nucleotides match TRBD1. Germline trimming cut 6 bases from V and 3 bases from J; bases unmatched to any gene: 3. This CDR3 region has 13 residues. CDR1 and CDR2 (germline): GTSNPN, SVGIG (reference sequence). The CDR3: CACPGQGDYGYTF. The CDR3 coding sequence is TGTGCCTGTCCGGGACAGGGGGACTATGGCTACACCTTC.

The chain combines TRBV7-2 with TRBJ2-7; D remains unclear. Per the germline V gene, CDR1 is SGHTA and CDR2 is FQGNSA. The CDR3 loop spans 14 amino acids. Trimming took off 3 bases at V and 4 bases at J, with 13 bases between the two ends. The CDR3 nucleotides are TGTGCCAGCAGCTTCGGGCCCCACACATACGAGCAGTACTTC. This codes for CASSFGPHTYEQYF.

CDR3 in amino acids: CATRDYGYTF. DNA for the CDR3: TGTGCCACCAGGGACTATGGCTACACCTTC. The chain has TRBV6-6 and TRBJ1-2; a weak D match, TRBD1 (5 bases). Deletions cut 10 bases from V and 3 bases from J, with 6 bases between. Germline-derived CDR1 and CDR2 are MNHNY and SVGAGI (reference sequence). The CDR3 spans 10 residues.

V gene TRBV29-1 combines with J gene TRBJ1-2; D is possibly TRBD1 (6 bases). V was shortened by 0 bases and J by 3 bases, with 14 bases between the two germline ends. CDR1 SQVTM and CDR2 ANQGSEA come from the germline V gene. This CDR3 comprises 15 residues. The CDR3 spells CSVEDAGTSYYGYTF. CDR3 sequence (DNA): TGCAGCGTTGAAGATGCCGGGACATCTTACTATGGCTACACCTTC.

CDR3 sequence: CASSLGSPGNTIYF. CDR3 nucleotide sequence: TGTGCCAGCAGCTTGGGCAGCCCTGGAAACACCATATATTTT. This sequence joins TRBV5-4 and TRBJ1-3; D unresolved. In germline, CDR1 is SGHNT, CDR2 YYREEE (reference sequence). The V end was cut by 0 bases, the J end by 2 bases, with 6 bases between. The CDR3 totals 14 residues.

This clone appeared once. A read error may produce the germline difference seen at one junction end. CDR3 DNA: TGTGCCAGCAATTACAGGGGGTCGATGGGGGAGCAGTACTTC. Translating gives CASNYRGSMGEQYF. The gene calls are TRBV6-5 and TRBJ2-7; 8 bases match TRBD1. CDR3 length: 14 residues. The germline gives CDR1 MNHEY, CDR2 SVGAGI.

V is TRBV7-8 and J is TRBJ2-5; no clear D. Trimming removed 4 bases from V and 0 bases from J, with 9 bases in between. The CDR3 is made up of 14 amino acids. Germline-derived CDR1 and CDR2 are SGHVS and FQNEAQ. The CDR3 coding sequence is TGTGCCAGCAGCTATAGTTACCACCAAGAGACCCAGTACTTC. It yields the protein CASSYSYHQETQYF.